What follows are 13 T cell receptor beta chains derived from one specimen sequenced in a study of molecular identifiers for immune sequencing clone quantification. One entry per CDR3 protein results from TCRdb running MiXCR on the PCR reads. The sample lists about 640,000 distinct CDR3 sequences; roughly 21% were seen once. Sequences were obtained from naive CD8+ T cells from blood, with Jurkat cell RNA spiked in. Subset specified: FACS-sorted CD8+CD4-CCR7+CD45RA+ naive T cells. These receptors were taken from a human donor in good health. Some libraries in this study had Jurkat cell RNA spiked in.

For this clonotype: Given a much more abundant clone one base away, this may be a read error. J is TRBJ2-3 and V is TRBV7-3, with 9 bases that match TRBD1. The CDR3 has 16 residues. V was pared by 4 bases and J by 2 bases, with 7 bases of the junction left unmatched. Germline V CDR1 and CDR2: SGHTA, FQGTGA. For the CDR3, the DNA is TGTGCCAGCAGCTGCACAGGGGGCACCTACACAGATACGCAGTATTTT. This translates into CASSCTGGTYTDTQYF.

The sample holds many counts of this clonotype. The gene calls are TRBV5-6 and TRBJ2-3, with a tentative D call TRBD2 (6 bases). Germline CDR1 SGHDT, CDR2 YYEEEE. This CDR3 has 17 amino acids. V lost 0 bases and J 0 bases, leaving 14 bases between the germline ends. The DNA of the CDR3 is TGTGCCAGCAGCTTGGCGGGAGTGGCTACGAGCACAGATACGCAGTATTTT. This codes for CASSLAGVATSTDTQYF.

This clonotype turned up a few times. The chain combines TRBV4-3 with TRBJ2-7; D is possibly TRBD2 (6 bases). The CDR3 has 15 residues. V was cut by 1 base and J by 1 base, with 11 bases left in between. Per the germline V gene, CDR1 is LGHNA and CDR2 is YSLEER. The CDR3 coding sequence is TGCGCCAGCAGCCAAGGGCCGGGGACTTCCTACGAGCAGTACTTC. This encodes CASSQGPGTSYEQYF.

About this clonotype itself: The junction and the germline gene differ at one end; a read error may be behind it. The CDR3 region has the DNA TGTGCCAGCAGCCGGCAAGGGACAGGGGAGGAGAGGGTTAGCAATCAGCCCCGGCATTTT. Its protein is CASSRQGTGEERVSNQPRHF. The V call is TRBV5-6, the J call TRBJ1-5, with 10 positions matching TRBD1. This CDR3 region has 20 residues. Germline V gives CDR1 SGHDT, CDR2 YYEEEE.

On this clonotype: Because the CDR3 is missing its conserved closing phenylalanine or tryptophan, this is likely a read error. The chain has TRBV2 and TRBJ2-5, with 9 bases lining up with TRBD2. Germline V lookup: CDR1 SNHLY, CDR2 FYNNEI. Germline trimming cut 4 bases from V and 4 bases from J; bases unmatched to any gene: 16. The CDR3 is made up of 18 amino acids. The CDR3 bases are TGTGCCAGCAGTGCCACCCTCAGTAGCGGGAGTTGGGGAGAGACCCAGTACTAC. Protein sequence: CASSATLSSGSWGETQYY.

The J gene is TRBJ2-5, the V gene TRBV11-2; 7 positions agree with TRBD1. CDR1 SGHAT and CDR2 FQNNGV come from the germline V gene. V shed 4 bases and J 1 base; nucleotides not matched to a gene: 6. This CDR3 comprises 15 residues. The CDR3 sequence is CASSSGTAIQETQYF. In nucleotides, the CDR3 is TGTGCCAGCAGCTCCGGGACAGCGATCCAAGAGACCCAGTACTTC. Supplemented by reference TRBV11-2 and TRBJ2-5, the full variable domain reads EAGVAQSPRYKIIEKRQSVAFWCNPISGHATLYWYQQILGQGPKLLIQFQNNGVVDDSQLPKDRFSAERLKGVDSTLKIQPAKLEDSAVYLCASSSGTAIQETQYFGPGTRLLVL.

There are many counts of this clonotype. The rearrangement uses TRBV12-3 or TRBV12-4 and TRBJ1-4; 12 positions match TRBD1. The CDR3 has 18 residues. V gave up 1 base and J gave up 7 bases; unmatched junction bases: 10. The CDR3 sequence: CASSLVGQGALGGEKLFF. The DNA for the CDR3 is TGTGCCAGCAGTTTAGTGGGACAGGGGGCGCTGGGAGGTGAAAAACTGTTTTTT.

Ten or more counts support this clonotype. This sequence joins TRBV20-1 and TRBJ2-3, with 7 nucleotides matching TRBD2. The CDR3 loop spans 16 amino acids. Germline-derived CDR1 and CDR2 are DFQATT and SNEGSKA (reference sequence). Written as DNA, the CDR3 is TGCAGCCCAAACGCATTACGGGGGGTGAAATTAGATACGCAGTATTTT. Translating gives CSPNALRGVKLDTQYF.

Ten or more counts support this clonotype. The rearrangement uses TRBV12-3 or TRBV12-4 and TRBJ1-1; the match to TRBD1 covers 8 bases. After removal of 7 bases from V and 4 bases from J, the junction contained 11 bases not matched to a gene. The CDR3 length is 15 residues. The CDR3 nucleotides are TGTGCCAGCACCGACAGGGGTACCCGAAGCACTGAAGCTTTCTTT. Protein: CASTDRGTRSTEAFF.

The V call is TRBV2, the J call TRBJ2-1, with D possibly TRBD1 on 6 matching bases. V gave up 7 bases and J gave up 7 bases, with 14 bases separating them. The CDR3 is made up of 13 amino acids. Germline CDR1 SNHLY, CDR2 FYNNEI. The CDR3 DNA sequence: TGTGCCAGCAACTTTCCAGGGGCAAATGAGCAGTTCTTC. Encoded protein: CASNFPGANEQFF.

This clonotype was recorded at least ten times. The chain employs TRBV28 and TRBJ2-7; tentatively, D is TRBD1 (6 bases). Germline lookup yields CDR1 MDHEN and CDR2 SYDVKM. V gave up 5 bases and J gave up 6 bases, with 17 bases separating them. This CDR3 spans 14 amino acids. Here the CDR3 DNA reads TGTGCCAGCAGTCCCGTAGGCAGGGGTTTCGAGCAGTACTTC. Its protein is CASSPVGRGFEQYF.

In its sample, this clonotype was seen many times. The chain uses TRBV20-1 and TRBJ2-7; maybe TRBD1 (6 bases). There are 14 residues in the CDR3. Germline lookup yields CDR1 DFQATT and CDR2 SNEGSKA (reference sequence). V was shortened by 5 bases and J by 0 bases, with 14 bases between the two germline ends. Here the CDR3 reads CSAQTGLSSYEQYF. The DNA of the CDR3 is TGCAGTGCTCAAACAGGGTTGAGCTCCTACGAGCAGTACTTC.

Remarks on this clonotype: A much larger clone differs from this one at a single base, so this may be a read error. Lacking the conserved final phenylalanine or tryptophan, this CDR3 likely reflects a read error. The V call is TRBV7-9, the J call TRBJ2-5; D uncertain. This CDR3 has 15 amino acids. The germline V gene has CDR1 SEHNR and CDR2 FQNEAQ (reference sequence). V lost 5 bases and J lost 2, with 15 bases in between. For the CDR3, the DNA is TGTGCCAGCAGCCCGCCGGACCGCGGACAAGAGACCCAGTACCTC. Protein: CASSPPDRGQETQYL.